The 17 T cell receptor beta chains given below trace back to one sample, sequenced in a study of T cells in tuberculosis. TCRdb's table, derived via immunoSEQ multiplex PCR, lists solely in-frame clones and lacks some. The sample yields around 60,000 clones, 81% seen once. Thawed, overnight-rested PBMC were stained with GMM-loaded CD1B tetramer, viability dye and anti-CD3, then sorted. CD1B tetramers were loaded with Rhodococcus equi-derived C32 glucose monomycolate. The sample comprised CD1b-GMM tetramer-negative cells sorted from PBMCs. All receptors derive from an adult woman with latent tuberculosis.

V usage is TRBV28 and J usage is TRBJ1-6; D is unclear. This CDR3 spans 15 amino acids. Germline V gene data show CDR1 as MDHEN and CDR2 as SYDVKM. Trimming cost V 2 bases and J 7 bases, with 12 bases left between them. CDR3 loop: CASSLRSGRNSPLHF. The CDR3, as DNA: TGTGCCAGCAGTTTAAGGTCTGGGAGGAATTCACCCCTCCACTTT.

The CDR3 spells CASSQGRGGADYGYTF. CDR3 DNA: TGTGCCAGCAGCCAAGGGCGCGGGGGGGCGGACTATGGCTACACCTTC. This chain links TRBV4-2 with TRBJ1-2; D might be TRBD1 (6 bases). The CDR3 is 16 residues long. Germline assignment: CDR1 LGHNA and CDR2 YNFKEQ. The V end was cut by 1 base, the J end by 3 bases, with 15 bases between.

The V and J genes are TRBV28 and TRBJ1-5; 10 bases are shared with TRBD1. V dropped 6 bases and J dropped 0; count of bases not matched to a gene: 11. Germline CDR1 reads MDHEN; CDR2 reads SYDVKM. The CDR3 has 18 residues. This CDR3 reads CASSIPGQGLYSNQPQHF. Here the CDR3 DNA reads TGTGCCAGCAGCATTCCGGGACAGGGGCTTTATAGCAATCAGCCCCAGCATTTT.

V and J are TRBV28 and TRBJ2-7, with 8 bases fitting TRBD1. With V trimmed by 4 bases and J by 5 bases, 13 bases remained unmatched. The CDR3 is 16 amino acids. The V gene's germline CDR1 is MDHEN and CDR2 SYDVKM. The CDR3 DNA follows: TGTGCCAGCAGTTCCGCCGGACAGGGAGGAAGTCACGAGCAGTACTTC. Translation: CASSSAGQGGSHEQYF.

The chain is built from TRBV6-6 and TRBJ1-2; 8 positions agree with TRBD1. CDR1 and CDR2 from the germline V gene are MNHNY and SVGAGI (reference sequence). V shed 10 bases and J 8 bases; nucleotides not matched to a gene: 12. The CDR3 spans 13 residues. The CDR3, as DNA: TGTGCCACCCAGCTTGACAGGGGCGGGGGCTACACCTTC. Protein: CATQLDRGGGYTF.

V is TRBV30 and J is TRBJ1-4; possibly TRBD1 for D (5 bases). The CDR3 extends over 13 amino acids. The germline gives CDR1 GTSNPN, CDR2 SVGIG (reference sequence). The CDR3 loop is CALEGPTNEKLFF. The CDR3 DNA sequence: TGTGCGTTGGAGGGGCCAACTAATGAAAAACTGTTTTTT. The variable domain in full, with the rest retrieved from reference TRBV30 and TRBJ1-4, is SQTIHQWPATLVQPVGSPLSLECTVEGTSNPNLYWYRQAAGRGLQLLFYSVGIGQISSEVPQNLSASRPQDRQFILSSKKLLLSDSGFYLCALEGPTNEKLFFGSGTQLSVL.

The V and J genes are TRBV13 and TRBJ2-5, with D unclear. This CDR3 region has 14 residues. The V gene's germline CDR1 is PRHDT and CDR2 FYEKMQ (reference sequence). Trimming removed 0 bases from V and 5 bases from J, with 10 bases in between. The CDR3 sequence is CASSLGVSRETQYF. The DNA for the CDR3 is TGTGCCAGCAGCTTAGGGGTTTCCCGGGAGACCCAGTACTTC.

The table lists this clone with a count of one. The chain recombines TRBV29-1 with TRBJ2-5; TRBD1 agrees at 9 bases. Germline trimming cut 5 bases from V and 4 bases from J; bases unmatched to any gene: 8. The CDR3 runs 14 residues. CDR1 and CDR2 from the germline V gene are SQVTM and ANQGSEA. Here the CDR3 DNA reads TGCAGCGTTCGGACAGGGGATGGGGGAGAGACCCAGTACTTC. Protein sequence: CSVRTGDGGETQYF.

The chain combines TRBV6-1 with TRBJ2-3; 11 nucleotides line up with TRBD2. With V trimmed by 2 bases and J by 1 base, 2 bases remained unmatched. CDR3 size: 16 residues. Per germline, CDR1 MNHNS and CDR2 SASEGT. CDR3 DNA: TGTGCCAGCAGTGAACTAGCGGGGGGCCGCACAGATACGCAGTATTTT. Translated: CASSELAGGRTDTQYF.

The chain combines TRBV30 with TRBJ1-3, with D unresolved. Germline-derived CDR1 and CDR2 are GTSNPN and SVGIG (reference sequence). The CDR3 sequence is 14 residues long. The V gene lost 4 bases and the J gene lost 0 bases, with 10 bases spanning the gap. The CDR3 spells CAWKEGHSGNTIYF. CDR3 nucleotides: TGTGCCTGGAAGGAGGGCCACTCTGGAAACACCATATATTTT.

This clone was counted only a few times. The rearrangement links TRBV5-4 to TRBJ1-2; 7 nucleotides agree with TRBD1. V was pared by 1 base and J by 6 bases, with 3 bases of the junction left unmatched. This CDR3 comprises 13 residues. Germline V lookup: CDR1 SGHNT, CDR2 YYREEE (reference sequence). CDR3 region: CASSLWDSDGYTF. DNA for the CDR3: TGTGCCAGCAGCTTGTGGGACAGCGATGGCTACACCTTC.

The CDR3 is CASRPRLAGGSTDTQYF. Here the CDR3 DNA reads TGTGCCAGCAGACCCCGACTAGCGGGGGGGAGCACAGATACGCAGTATTTT. V gene TRBV2 combines with J gene TRBJ2-3, with TRBD2 matching 14 bases. The CDR3 loop spans 17 amino acids. V lost 6 bases, J lost 0 bases, and 5 bases stayed unmatched. Germline assignment: CDR1 SNHLY and CDR2 FYNNEI.

The chain uses TRBV19 and TRBJ1-3; 7 bases line up with TRBD1. After removal of 5 bases from V and 0 bases from J, the junction contained 4 bases not matched to a gene. CDR3 length equals 15 residues. Germline CDR1 reads LNHDA; CDR2 reads SQIVND (reference sequence). CDR3 loop: CASSYDRASGNTIYF. Written as DNA, the CDR3 is TGTGCCAGTAGTTACGACAGGGCCTCTGGAAACACCATATATTTT.

The rearrangement links TRBV7-9 to TRBJ2-5; D is possibly TRBD2 (5 bases). The CDR3 spans 14 residues. CDR1 and CDR2 from the germline V gene are SEHNR and FQNEAQ (reference sequence). Trimming cost V 7 bases and J 11 bases, with 23 bases left between them. CDR3 amino acids: CASTRGGRQEEQYF. As DNA, the CDR3 is TGTGCCAGCACCCGGGGTGGCAGGCAAGAAGAGCAGTACTTC.

This clone was picked up a small number of times. The CDR3 loop is CASSLGTSAYEQYF. The CDR3 DNA follows: TGCGCCAGCAGCCTCGGGACTAGCGCCTACGAGCAGTACTTC. The chain carries TRBV4-3 and TRBJ2-7; TRBD2 aligns across 10 bases. The J segment lost 2 bases and the V segment lost 4 bases, leaving 2 bases of the junction unmatched. The V gene's germline CDR1 is LGHNA and CDR2 YSLEER. This CDR3 comprises 14 residues.

This chain links TRBV12-5 with TRBJ2-3, with 9 nucleotides matching TRBD2. This CDR3 is built from 16 residues. Germline lookup yields CDR1 LGHNT and CDR2 FRNRAP. The ends lost 2 bases at V and 4 bases at J; junction bases unmatched: 7. The chain's CDR3 is CASGLPLAGRADTQYF. The CDR3 DNA follows: TGTGCTAGTGGTTTGCCCCTAGCGGGACGCGCAGATACGCAGTATTTT. The full variable domain, its missing parts supplied by reference TRBV12-5 and TRBJ2-3, is DARVTQTPRHKVTEMGQEVTMRCQPILGHNTVFWYRQTMMQGLELLAYFRNRAPLDDSGMPKDRFSAEMPDATLATLKIQPSEPRDSAVYFCASGLPLAGRADTQYFGPGTRLTVL.

The rearrangement uses TRBV27 and TRBJ2-2; TRBD1 aligns across 10 bases. The V and J ends lost 6 bases and 5 bases, in that order; junction bases with no gene match: 6. From germline, CDR1 is MNHEY and CDR2 SMNVEV (reference sequence). The CDR3 is 15 residues long. The CDR3 protein is CASSRDRGLTGELFF. In DNA form, the CDR3 reads TGTGCCAGCAGCCGTGACAGGGGGCTTACCGGGGAGCTGTTTTTT.